This T cell receptor beta chain was sequenced for a study of cytomegalovirus exposure and HLA in healthy donors (dated by TCRdb to about 2017). In the study overall: An earlier analysis of some 620 of the donors reported 276 Gb of sequence data and 100 million to 120 million unique TCR beta sequences obtained from roughly 180 million T cells. About 280 gigabases of sequencing data and approximately 84 million unique TCR sequences were included in an early release covering under 650 HLA-typed donors. The genetic ancestry cluster associated with self-reported Caucasian donors included 80% to 90% of the roughly 360 genotyped donors. The study aimed to test whether signatures of past pathogen exposure could be identified by cataloging public T cell receptors. The T cell repertoires of roughly 660 subjects were profiled by immunosequencing and related to cytomegalovirus serostatus. Besides the first cohort of roughly 700 subjects, a separate validation cohort made up of 120 different subjects was used. High-throughput TCR immunosequencing, statistical association of individual TCRs with disease status, and machine learning were combined to predict cytomegalovirus infection status. To study patterns of TCR occurrence, a later analysis re-analyzed previously published TCR beta repertoires from several hundred donors and added high-resolution HLA genotyping. In the later analysis, no new phenotypic data were used to find candidate immune exposures; instead, reliance was placed on TCR beta sequences and their occurrence across donors. An earlier analysis of 587 of the donors applied high-throughput TCR beta sequencing to assess whether each TCR beta V gene segment acted as functional or pseudogenic. Donor age, sex, ethnicity and CMV serostatus were compiled alongside the repertoire data. Genome-wide SNP genotypes for about three fifths of the roughly 670 donors were used in a later genetic analysis, which treated that subset as a discovery cohort. Every repertoire in the discovery cohort had been generated on one and the same sequencing platform. Both class I and class II loci were covered by HLA typing, at four-digit resolution. Typing coverage varied by locus: roughly 620-640 donors for A, B, C, DRB1 and DQB1; some 520 for DQA1; about 600 for DPA1; approximately 470 for DPB1. Four or five DR-DQ haplotypes were treated as single units for association and clustering because of strong linkage in the cohort. On average, roughly 200,000 unique TCR beta nucleotide sequences were sequenced per donor among a few hundred genotyped donors of the cohort, with roughly 18% of those sequences being non-productive. Broad study findings and their caveats: Because counts were too low, roughly 17 rarely observed V segments, including chromosome 9 orphons, were left out of the earlier analysis of about 620 of the donors. For the cohort, immune exposure information was limited to CMV serostatus. Sequencing depth was assumed to be roughly uniform across donors in the presence/absence analyses, though that assumption may not hold. Some IMGT-functional V segments, including TRBV6-2 and TRBV6-3, could not be told apart with the 87-base-pair reads, so those segments were excluded. V-gene and J-gene trimming of TCR beta chains was associated with a missense DCLRE1C variant in a later genetic analysis, and the association was replicated in an independent cohort. A further reported finding was that TCR beta sequences accurately predicted the HLA-A and HLA-B alleles for most subjects in the first cohort. Broadly in line with IMGT annotations, most TCR beta V segments showed up in productive rearrangements about 87% or about 30% of the time in an earlier analysis of 450 to 600 of the donors. In both the original and validation cohorts, the classifier was reported to diagnose cytomegalovirus status with high specificity and sensitivity. It was suggested by the authors that the approach could potentially be generalized to other disease states and immunological phenotypes. A total of 150 or so TCR beta chains were listed by the study as associated with cytomegalovirus. Strong co-occurrence of HLA alleles, especially DR and DQ, made assigning TCR associations to individual alleles difficult. A cluster of highly shared sequence variants was judged likely to represent a technical artifact of the sequencing pipeline. In this cohort, only TCR beta chains were sequenced, and detectable features were limited by the absence of alpha or paired-chain data. According to a later analysis, parvovirus B19, influenza, CMV and Epstein-Barr virus appeared linked to several top co-occurrence clusters. In a later analysis, HLA-associated TCR beta chains were found to be more clonally expanded and to have lower generation probabilities than equally common non-associated chains. HLA typing was unavailable for some donors at each locus, so association tests used only the typed subset. Correlated functional status among segregating V segments might reflect linkage disequilibrium, but an unknown experimental factor could not be ruled out. A later genetic analysis reported fewer N-insertions in productive TCRs among donors in an Asian-associated ancestry cluster than the approximately 700-donor mean. While some public TCRs were present in many individuals, most TCR sequences turned up only very rarely across donors. In vitro tests confirmed that three of the cytomegalovirus-associated TCR beta chains recognize cytomegalovirus antigens. In a later analysis, the rate of TCR association differed among HLA loci, with DRB1 alleles having the most associated TCRs and HLA-C alleles having the fewest. A later analysis found that most CMV-associated TCR beta chains appeared HLA-restricted, with HLA associations seemingly driven largely by CMV exposure. At a false discovery rate of 0.05, a later analysis linked 15,000 to 20,000 TCR beta sequences to specific HLA alleles.

The method was the immunoSEQ multiplex PCR assay. A mixture of 60 forward primers for TCR Vbeta segments and 13 reverse primers for TCR Jbeta segments was used in the multiplex PCR. Amplification of the CDR3 region of rearranged TCR beta genes was performed with a multiplex PCR assay on genomic DNA. Amplified TCR beta libraries were sequenced as 87-base-pair reads on the Illumina HiSeq System. The authors processed their data as follows. A later analysis tallied approximately 87 million unique TCR beta chains across the roughly 610 repertoires, and about 10 million of those chains were shared by two or more donors. Raw reads were error-corrected and collapsed into unique sequences by a nearest-neighbor algorithm in which closely related sequences were merged to remove PCR and sequencing errors. CDR3 sequences were aligned to IMGT reference sequences to assign V, D and J gene segments. Each retained sequence needed at least a six-nucleotide match to both a V gene segment and a J gene segment. Rearrangements were called productive when the CDR3 lacked stop codons and stayed in frame with V and J; all others were non-productive. Following IMGT convention, CDR3 was defined as the stretch from the second conserved V-encoded cysteine to the conserved J-encoded phenylalanine. The earlier analysis of roughly 590 of the donors excluded any sequence lacking an unambiguous match to a single V gene segment. An earlier analysis of 587 of the donors called V segments functional above 56.7% productive rearrangements and segregating when the between-donor standard deviation exceeded 5%. A statistical classification framework was built to diagnose cytomegalovirus status from the catalog of TCR beta chain sequences. A later analysis assigned V and J genes by comparing TCR nucleotide sequences with IMGT/GENE-DB human TR gene sequences. In a later analysis, CDR3 sequences and most-parsimonious VDJ recombination scenarios were assigned using the TCRdist pipeline. In a later analysis, every TCR beta chain was defined by the combination of its CDR3 amino acid sequence and its V-gene family, and reads without a unique V-gene family were dropped. As a way to deal with suspected cross-contamination and a sequencing artifact, a later analysis dropped roughly 620 nucleotide sequences that were highly shared and had low generation probability. For each public chain, a later analysis derived a clonal expansion index from normalized ranks of inferred template counts within each repertoire. Generation probabilities in a later analysis came from a VDJ recombination model fitted to out-of-frame rearrangements, and those results were checked against IGoR. A later analysis scored TCR-TCR, TCR-HLA and TCR-CMV co-occurrence with hypergeometric tests, applying a repertoire-size bias correction to TCR pairs. In a later analysis, false discovery rates were estimated by permuting HLA or CMV assignments 20 times. In a later analysis, co-occurring TCRs were grouped using DBSCAN, and TCRdist sequence similarity was added for clustering within HLA-allele-positive subsets. Repertoires with fewer than 30,000 or more than 120,000 public chains, plus five repertoires with anomalous nucleotide sharing, were excluded from co-occurrence clustering. TCRdb retrieved this table from immuneACCESS and kept in-frame rearrangements only. Not all clones are present; in checked studies, unresolved V genes account for under half, and no reason is known for the remainder. V and J calls and clone size are as listed in that table; D and trimming were resolved from the DNA. Here the sample has about 120,000 clones; less than 20% occur a single time. The ten largest account for 1.9% of the sample.

From the germline V gene (reference sequence), CDR1 is DFQATT and CDR2 is SNEGSKA. Cut back by 3 bases and 2 bases, the V and J ends lie 3 bases apart. The CDR3 numbers 11 residues from cysteine through phenylalanine. Left in the record is the CDR3 DNA by itself, 33 bases read in frame from the first base. This clone showed up just a few times. Its antigen remains undetermined. Per-base quality was not reported, and no clone a single base away is much larger than it. The cohort comprised under 700 healthy bone marrow donors. At the time of sampling, all cohort members were nominally healthy, though unrecorded immune exposures were likely present. The donor was CMV seronegative and was included in the group of under 450 seronegative cohort members. A peripheral blood sample was provided by each donor, and peripheral blood mononuclear cells were used for TCR beta sequencing. The Qiagen DNeasy Blood Extraction Kit was used to extract genomic DNA from the blood cell samples.

Rearrangement joined TRBV20-1 to TRBJ2-3, with the D gene too uncertain to name. The TCR was taken from a woman under 30 in good health and CMV-seronegative. Sequences were obtained from PBMCs. The CDR3 region has the sequence CSARATDTQYF. The bases read TGCAGTGCTAGGGCCACAGATACGCAGTATTTT.